The next 5 T cell receptor beta chains were all read from a single sample in a study of blood T cell repertoires in COVID-19. Method: immunoSEQ multiplex PCR; TCRdb's copy keeps in-frame clones and lacks some. The sample yields roughly 43,000 clones, more than 75% seen once. Input material: peripheral blood. The receptors here all came from a human donor in a cohort sampled during active COVID-19.

This clone is a singleton in its sample. V gene TRBV4-1 combines with J gene TRBJ2-7; 7 bases fit TRBD1. The CDR3 length is 15 residues. V lost 1 base to trimming and J lost 3 bases; unmatched junction nucleotides: 6. Germline values: CDR1 MGHRA, CDR2 YSYEKL. In DNA form, the CDR3 reads TGCGCCAGCAGCCAAGCCCGGGGACAGTTCTACGAGCAGTACTTC. Amino acid sequence: CASSQARGQFYEQYF.

The chain links TRBV7-2 to TRBJ2-1, with 7 bases lining up with TRBD1. The CDR3 sequence is 16 residues long. In germline, CDR1 is SGHTA, CDR2 FQGNSA. After removal of 1 base from V and 4 bases from J, the junction contained 7 bases not matched to a gene. The CDR3 here is CASSLGTGQRYNEQFF. The CDR3 bases are TGTGCCAGCAGCTTAGGGACGGGACAGCGATACAATGAGCAGTTCTTC. Looking up the rest from reference TRBV7-2 and TRBJ2-1 gives the full variable domain: GAGVSQSPSNKVTEKGKDVELRCDPISGHTALYWYRQSLGQGLEFLIYFQGNSAPDKSGLPSDRFSAERTGGSVSTLTIQRTQQEDSAVYLCASSLGTGQRYNEQFFGPGTRLTVL.

This chain links TRBV7-2 with TRBJ1-1; D is unclear. V lost 4 bases to trimming and J lost 0 bases, with 12 bases between them. The CDR3 runs to 15 residues. Germline V gene lookup returns CDR1 SGHTA and CDR2 FQGNSA. The CDR3 sequence: CASSSSGRMNTEAFF. CDR3 sequence (DNA): TGTGCCAGCAGCTCCTCGGGGAGGATGAACACTGAAGCTTTCTTT.

Here the CDR3 reads CSVAGQGGNTIYF. DNA for the CDR3: TGCAGCGTCGCCGGACAGGGGGGAAACACCATATATTTT. The rearrangement joins TRBV29-1 to TRBJ1-3; 9 bases match TRBD1. V was clipped by 6 bases and J by 4 bases; unmatched bases: 4. CDR1 is SQVTM, CDR2 ANQGSEA, per germline. The CDR3 contains 13 residues. The entire variable domain, with the rest obtained from reference TRBV29-1 and TRBJ1-3, is as follows: SAVISQKPSRDICQRGTSLTIQCQVDSQVTMMFWYRQQPGQSLTLIATANQGSEATYESGFVIDKFPISRPNLTFSTLTVSNMSPEDSSIYLCSVAGQGGNTIYFGEGSWLTVV.

This chain uses TRBV2 with TRBJ1-1, with D unclear. Per germline, CDR1 SNHLY and CDR2 FYNNEI. The CDR3 runs 12 residues. With 3 bases removed from V and 7 bases from J, the gap between germline ends came to 9 bases. The CDR3 reads CASSERGIEAFF. As DNA, the CDR3 is TGTGCCAGCAGTGAGCGAGGTATTGAAGCTTTCTTT.